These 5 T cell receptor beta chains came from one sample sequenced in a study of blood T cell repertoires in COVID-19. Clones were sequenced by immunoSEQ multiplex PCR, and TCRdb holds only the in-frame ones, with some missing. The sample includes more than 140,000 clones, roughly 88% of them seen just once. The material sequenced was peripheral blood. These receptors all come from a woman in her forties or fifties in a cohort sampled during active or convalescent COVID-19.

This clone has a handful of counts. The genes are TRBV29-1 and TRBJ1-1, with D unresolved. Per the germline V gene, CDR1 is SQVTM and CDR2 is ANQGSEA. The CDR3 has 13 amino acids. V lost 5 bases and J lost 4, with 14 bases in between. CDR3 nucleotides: TGCAGCGTTCTCTCAGACATGGGCACTGAAGCTTTCTTT. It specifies CSVLSDMGTEAFF.

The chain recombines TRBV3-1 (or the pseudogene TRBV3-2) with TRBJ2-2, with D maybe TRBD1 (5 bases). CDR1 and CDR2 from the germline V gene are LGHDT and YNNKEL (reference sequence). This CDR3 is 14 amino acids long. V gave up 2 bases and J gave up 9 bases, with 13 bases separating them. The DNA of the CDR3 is TGTGCCAGCAGCCAATCCCTCCAGGGCCGGGAGCTGTTTTTT. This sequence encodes CASSQSLQGRELFF.

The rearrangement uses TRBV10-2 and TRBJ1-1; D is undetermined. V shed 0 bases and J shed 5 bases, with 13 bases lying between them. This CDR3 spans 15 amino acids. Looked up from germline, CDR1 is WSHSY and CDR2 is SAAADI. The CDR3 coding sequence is TGCGCCAGCAGTGAGTCTCGGGGTTTAGGGACTGAAGCTTTCTTT. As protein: CASSESRGLGTEAFF.

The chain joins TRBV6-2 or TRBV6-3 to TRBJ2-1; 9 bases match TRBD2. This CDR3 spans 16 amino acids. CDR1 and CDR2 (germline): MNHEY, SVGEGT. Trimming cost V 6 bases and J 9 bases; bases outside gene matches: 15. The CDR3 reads CASSTPGLALGGEQFF. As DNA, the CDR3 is TGTGCCAGCAGCACGCCGGGACTAGCCCTAGGGGGTGAGCAGTTCTTC.

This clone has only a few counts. CDR3 in amino acids: CASSSGTSVPGELFF. The CDR3 DNA is TGTGCCAGCAGCTCCGGGACTAGCGTACCCGGGGAGCTGTTTTTT. The chain links TRBV6-2 or TRBV6-3 to TRBJ2-2, with TRBD2 matching 10 bases. Germline-derived CDR1 and CDR2 are MNHEY and SVGEGT. This CDR3 has 15 residues. With 6 bases clipped from V and 6 bases from J, the junction kept 7 bases outside the gene matches.